The clone carrying this TCR beta chain was seen only a few times. Its antigen is not identified. Primers for the PCR totalled 60 Vbeta and 13 Jbeta. The data were produced by immunoSEQ multiplex PCR, yet TCRdb's version contains in-frame clones alone and is incomplete. The sample holds about 140,000 clones; 73% are singletons and the top ten take about 1.2%. This sample is part of a study of cytomegalovirus exposure and HLA in healthy donors. Study-wide points: In vitro checks showed that a few CMV-associated chains really do target CMV antigens.

This clonotype was sampled from a woman aged 40 to 49 in good health and CMV-seronegative. Sequencing input: PBMCs.

The CDR3 DNA reads TGTGCCAGCAGTTACGGACAGGCGAGCACAGATACGCAGTATTTT. Its translation: CASSYGQASTDTQYF. The chain couples TRBV6-6 to TRBJ2-3; 7 positions match TRBD1. With 2 bases clipped from V and 0 bases from J, the junction kept 2 bases outside the gene matches. The germline gives CDR1 MNHNY, CDR2 SVGAGI (reference sequence). There are 15 residues in the CDR3.